The next 5 T cell receptor beta chains were all read from a single sample in a study of T-cell memory formation after mild COVID-19. TCRdb reprocessed the 5' RACE reads with MiXCR, giving one entry per CDR3 protein. The sample contains about 450,000 distinct CDR3 sequences, less than 25% of which appear only once. Specimen: PBMCs or a T cell subset sorted from them (not recorded which). Receptor source: an adult woman who had mild COVID-19 (a few samples of this study predate the infection). Cell type and time point are not known.

This clonotype was observed a handful of times. The V gene is TRBV5-1, the J gene TRBJ1-2, with D uncertain. The CDR3 has 12 residues. V was trimmed by 4 bases and J by 10 bases, leaving 14 bases between them. The germline V gene encodes CDR1 SGHRS and CDR2 YFSETQ. CDR3 sequence: CASSRTEGDYTF. In DNA form, the CDR3 reads TGCGCCAGCAGCCGGACCGAGGGTGACTACACCTTC.

The chain carries TRBV7-2 and TRBJ2-7; maybe TRBD1 (5 bases). The CDR3 spans 15 residues. The V gene lost 0 bases and the J gene lost 2 bases, with 11 bases spanning the gap. Germline CDR1 is SGHTA and CDR2 is FQGNSA. In nucleotides, the CDR3 is TGTGCCAGCAGCTTAGCAGTGACAGCCGCCTACGAGCAGTACTTC. Its protein product is CASSLAVTAAYEQYF. Filled out from reference TRBV7-2 and TRBJ2-7, the complete variable domain reads GAGVSQSPSNKVTEKGKDVELRCDPISGHTALYWYRQSLGQGLEFLIYFQGNSAPDKSGLPSDRFSAERTGGSVSTLTIQRTQQEDSAVYLCASSLAVTAAYEQYFGPGTRLTVT.

The DNA of the CDR3 is TGTGCCAGCTCACCACTACGGGACAGGGGTGGAACTGAAGCTTTCTTT. Amino acids: CASSPLRDRGGTEAFF. The chain recombines TRBV18 with TRBJ1-1; 10 bases are a match to TRBD1. Germline lookup yields CDR1 KGHSH and CDR2 LQKENI. Trimming took 1 base from V and 5 from J; bases not matched to a gene: 7. The CDR3 spans 16 residues.

This chain's CDR3 is CASSPAGGPTEAFF. For the CDR3, the DNA is TGTGCCAGCAGTCCCGCCGGGGGGCCCACTGAAGCTTTCTTT. J is TRBJ1-1 and V is TRBV12-3 or TRBV12-4, with a possible D match to TRBD1 (6 bases). Trimming stripped 5 bases from V and 4 bases from J, with 14 bases between. The CDR3 spans 14 residues.

V and J are TRBV7-9 and TRBJ2-5, with D possibly matching TRBD2 (6 bases). V was pared by 5 bases and J by 4 bases, with 17 bases between. This CDR3 is built from 15 residues. The V gene's germline CDR1 is SEHNR and CDR2 FQNEAQ (reference sequence). CDR3 protein: CASSGARDSRETQYF. The CDR3 coding sequence is TGTGCCAGCAGCGGGGCCCGGGACTCAAGAGAGACCCAGTACTTC. The full variable domain, rest sourced from reference TRBV7-9 and TRBJ2-5, is DTGVSQNPRHKITKRGQNVTFRCDPISEHNRLYWYRQTLGQGPEFLTYFQNEAQLEKSRLLSDRFSAERPKGSFSTLEIQRTEQGDSAMYLCASSGARDSRETQYFGPGTRLLVL.